Below are 10 T cell receptor beta chains sequenced from a single sample in a study of neoadjuvant anti-PD-1 for oral cavity cancer. Repertoires were generated with immunoSEQ multiplex PCR, while TCRdb's copy carries only in-frame clones and drops some. The data show thousands of clones, approximately 72% seen once. As to time point: after neoadjuvant nivolumab, at surgical resection. The sequenced sample was PBMCs, obtained after nivolumab (anti-PD-1) treatment. The receptors come from a person aged 35 to 85 with oral cavity squamous cell carcinoma.

The chain uses TRBV19 and TRBJ2-7; perhaps D is TRBD1 or TRBD2 (6 bases each). V lost 3 bases and J 5 bases, leaving 17 bases between the germline ends. This CDR3 is 15 amino acids long. The germline CDR1 and CDR2 sequences are LNHDA and SQIVND (reference sequence). The CDR3 region is CASSMGRGQLNEQYF. CDR3 nucleotides: TGTGCCAGTAGTATGGGCCGGGGGCAGTTGAACGAGCAGTACTTC.

The chain is built from TRBV13 and TRBJ1-3, with 9 positions matching TRBD1. The CDR3 loop spans 17 amino acids. The germline V gene has CDR1 PRHDT and CDR2 FYEKMQ (reference sequence). The trim removed 5 bases at V and 2 bases at J, leaving 10 bases unmatched. CDR3 nucleotides: TGTGCCAGCAGCCGACCACAGGGGGCTGAAACTGGAAACACCATATATTTT. Residues: CASSRPQGAETGNTIYF.

The CDR3 region is CASRAGTGMEQYF. In nucleotides, the CDR3 is TGTGCCAGCAGGGCCGGGACAGGGATGGAGCAGTACTTC. This chain connects TRBV27 to TRBJ2-7; 9 nucleotides agree with TRBD1. CDR3 length: 13 amino acids. The germline CDR1 and CDR2 sequences are MNHEY and SMNVEV (reference sequence). With 6 bases clipped from V and 7 bases from J, the junction kept 7 bases outside the gene matches.

This CDR3 is CASSLGYLNTGELFF. CDR3 sequence (DNA): TGTGCCAGCAGCTTGGGCTACTTAAACACCGGGGAGCTGTTTTTT. The chain employs TRBV5-8 and TRBJ2-2; D not certain. The CDR3 spans 15 residues. The V gene lost 0 bases and the J gene lost 2 bases, with 8 bases spanning the gap. Germline lookup yields CDR1 SGHTS and CDR2 YDEGEE.

This chain links TRBV28 with TRBJ1-6; D is perhaps TRBD1 (6 bases). There are 16 residues in the CDR3. V was shortened by 2 bases and J by 13 bases, with 21 bases between the two germline ends. Germline V gives CDR1 MDHEN, CDR2 SYDVKM. This CDR3 is CASSLRQDLLVFPLHF. The CDR3 nucleotides read TGTGCCAGCAGTTTACGACAGGATTTATTAGTGTTCCCCCTCCACTTT.

This clone was observed a handful of times. The chain is built from TRBV4-1 and TRBJ1-1, with unresolved D. The CDR3 sequence is 12 residues long. CDR1 MGHRA and CDR2 YSYEKL come from the germline V gene. V gave up 3 bases and J gave up 6 bases, with 8 bases separating them. The DNA of the CDR3 is TGCGCCAGCAGCCATCTGGGCGCTGAAGCTTTCTTT. It translates to CASSHLGAEAFF.

This clone was counted a single time. V is TRBV5-1 and J is TRBJ1-3; 11 bases match TRBD1. The CDR3 has 18 amino acids. In germline, CDR1 is SGHRS, CDR2 YFSETQ. Trimming at V came to 1 base and at J to 1 base, leaving 7 bases not matched to a gene. CDR3 in DNA: TGCGCCAGCAGCTTGCCAGGACAGGGGGCCCTATCTGGAAACACCATATATTTT. Translating gives CASSLPGQGALSGNTIYF.

This clone was seen a handful of times. V usage is TRBV2 and J usage is TRBJ1-1; no clear D gene. The germline V gene encodes CDR1 SNHLY and CDR2 FYNNEI. The CDR3 totals 13 residues. Trimming took 6 bases from V and 4 from J, leaving 12 bases between them. The CDR3 is CASRNDGVTEAFF. CDR3 bases: TGTGCCAGCAGGAATGACGGCGTCACTGAAGCTTTCTTT.

The DNA of the CDR3 is TGTGCCAGCAGTTTATCCGGGGAGCTGTTTTTT. Amino acids: CASSLSGELFF. The rearrangement uses TRBV27 and TRBJ2-2; no clear D. The CDR3 consists of 11 residues. The germline gives CDR1 MNHEY, CDR2 SMNVEV (reference sequence). V lost 0 bases and J 7 bases, leaving 0 bases between the germline ends.

The chain links TRBV11-2 to TRBJ1-2; D possibly corresponds to TRBD1 (5 bases). Per the germline V gene, CDR1 is SGHAT and CDR2 is FQNNGV. Between the trimmed V and J ends, which lost 5 bases and 4 bases, there was a span of 17 bases. This CDR3 is 15 amino acids long. The chain's CDR3 is CASSPRDGRGYGYTF. The CDR3 DNA reads TGTGCCAGCAGCCCCCGGGACGGAAGAGGCTATGGCTACACCTTC.